A selection of T cell receptor beta chains follows, all from one sample in a study of cytomegalovirus exposure and HLA in healthy donors. The data were produced by immunoSEQ multiplex PCR, yet TCRdb's version contains in-frame clones alone and is incomplete. The sample has about 200,000 clones; 82% are singletons. The source material was PBMCs. These receptors originate from a woman between 18 and 29 years old in good health and CMV-seronegative. The CDR3 runs from the conserved cysteine through the conserved F or W. D genes are given only for firm matches. Size tells how often a clone was seen (once, few, many) or the class of an expanded clone, and some rows leave it out.

TRBJ2-1	.	.	TRBV4-2	CASSQGSGPYNEQFF	TGTGCCAGCAGCCAAGGTAGCGGACCCTACAATGAGCAGTTCTTC
TRBJ1-4	once	TRBD1	TRBV27	CASRTATTGQGNEKLFF	TGTGCCAGCAGGACGGCGACTACAGGACAGGGAAATGAAAAACTGTTTTTT
TRBJ1-3	.	.	TRBV2	CASNREGNTIYF	TGTGCCAGCAACAGAGAGGGAAACACCATATATTTT
TRBJ1-1	.	TRBD1	TRBV29-1	CSVLPRRDRGGNTEAFF	TGCAGCGTTCTACCGCGCCGGGACAGAGGAGGGAACACTGAAGCTTTCTTT
TRBJ2-7	once	TRBD1	TRBV6-6	CASRPGQGAYEQYF	TGTGCCAGTCGCCCAGGACAGGGGGCTTACGAGCAGTACTTC
TRBJ1-5	.	.	TRBV5-8	CASSSGVLVNQPQHF	TGTGCCAGCAGCTCAGGGGTGCTCGTCAATCAGCCCCAGCATTTT
TRBJ2-1	.	TRBD2	TRBV30	CAWDPMGLAGDEQFF	TGTGCCTGGGACCCGATGGGACTAGCGGGAGACGAGCAGTTCTTC
TRBJ1-5	.	.	TRBV7-2	CASSLGRFSNQPQHF	TGTGCCAGCAGCTTAGGGCGGTTTAGCAATCAGCCCCAGCATTTT
TRBJ2-3	.	TRBD1	TRBV5-6	CASSSYPDRLTDTQYF	TGTGCCAGCAGTTCTTACCCGGACAGGCTCACAGATACGCAGTATTTT
TRBJ2-7	.	.	TRBV6-1	CASREQAFPPYEQYF	TGTGCCAGCAGGGAACAGGCCTTCCCTCCCTACGAGCAGTACTTC
TRBJ2-5	.	TRBD2	TRBV7-9	CASSSRGSLETQYF	TGTGCCAGCAGCTCTCGCGGGAGCTTGGAGACCCAGTACTTC
TRBJ2-1	once	.	TRBV21-1	CASSKDRLAGFYNEQFF	TGTGCCAGCAGCAAAGATCGGCTAGCGGGGTTCTACAATGAGCAGTTCTTC
TRBJ2-5	few	.	TRBV7-2	CASSLTWPGETQYF	TGTGCCAGCAGCTTGACTTGGCCGGGAGAGACCCAGTACTTC
TRBJ2-7	.	TRBD1	TRBV19	CASSTSPGQGSHYEQYF	TGTGCCAGTAGTACAAGTCCGGGACAGGGCTCCCACTACGAGCAGTACTTC
TRBJ1-5	few	.	TRBV7-9	CSSSFQAEGNQPQHF	TGTTCCAGCAGCTTCCAGGCGGAGGGCAATCAGCCCCAGCATTTT
TRBJ2-2	.	TRBD2	TRBV11-2	CASSFRLAGVANTGELFF	TGTGCCAGCAGCTTCCGACTAGCGGGAGTTGCGAACACCGGGGAGCTGTTTTTT
TRBJ2-1	.	TRBD2	TRBV6-5	CASSSSGPAYNEQFF	TGTGCCAGCAGTTCTAGCGGGCCAGCCTACAATGAGCAGTTCTTC
TRBJ1-2	few	.	TRBV5-6	CASSLFQGDGYTF	TGTGCCAGCAGCTTATTCCAGGGTGATGGCTACACCTTC
TRBJ2-2	.	.	TRBV7-6	CASSFVGVVGTGELFF	TGTGCCAGCAGCTTTGTCGGGGTTGTGGGAACCGGGGAGCTGTTTTTT
TRBJ1-2	once	.	TRBV29-1	CSVGVGSGGYTF	TGCAGCGTTGGGGTAGGTTCAGGTGGCTACACCTTC
TRBJ2-5	few	TRBD1	TRBV5-6	CASSSPIGTGKETQYF	TGTGCCAGCAGCTCCCCGATAGGGACAGGGAAAGAGACCCAGTACTTC